The source of this T cell receptor beta chain is a study of PD-L1 blockade in urothelial cancer (dated by TCRdb to the late 2010s). Turning to the overall study: Every patient began therapy in about 2014 and was given atezolizumab 1,200 mg intravenously every 3 weeks. Blood samples were analyzed at two time points: 3 weeks after treatment start (second dose) and 6 weeks after treatment start. Pretreatment blood TCR-seq was available for fewer than 30 patients, at least one posttreatment blood collection was obtained for some 25 patients, and tumor TCR-seq was available for some 25 patients. An ECOG performance status of 0 or 1 was recorded for the patients, and 0 to 3 prior chemotherapy regimens had been received by the patients. In the same patients who had TCR sequencing, pretreatment tumors also underwent whole exome sequencing and RNA sequencing. About 90% of the 29 patients were identified as males with urothelial cancer of bladder origin, and a prior smoking history was reported by 18 of 29 patients. Blood samples gave a median of about 150,000 T cells and 82,636 unique TCRs, with a median clonality of roughly 0.081. Durable clinical benefit meant progression-free survival longer than 6 months, and TCR features were also tested against progression-free and overall survival. Pretreatment tumor samples and matched peripheral blood, collected serially before and after atezolizumab treatment, underwent TCR sequencing. An exploratory multi-omic analysis was conducted of the somatic, immune and clinical correlates of response to PD-L1 blockade with atezolizumab in urothelial cancer. Durable clinical benefit was achieved by nine patients and was not achieved by 20 patients.

The sample's time point label, in plain terms: peripheral blood 6 weeks after treatment start. The cohort comprised nearly 30 patients with locally advanced or metastatic urothelial carcinoma treated at Memorial Sloan Kettering on a trial protocol. Peripheral blood mononuclear cells were collected pretreatment and during treatment, with between 1 and 8 total time points per patient. The Qiagen DNeasy Blood extraction kit was used to purify genomic DNA from total PBMCs and tumor samples. PBMCs were collected pretreatment and during treatment and were isolated and stored as previously described. The germline V gene encodes CDR1 MDHEN and CDR2 SYDVKM. The CDR3 contains 13 residues, cysteine and phenylalanine counted. CDR3 DNA is the only sequence kept; it has 39 bases, read in frame from the first base. Relative to germline, V is 6 bases shorter and J is 0 bases shorter, with 9 bases between their ends.

Overall study outcomes, separate from this receptor: Because the sample size was small (n ≈ 28) and many of the analyses were exploratory, the results are meant to be hypothesis-generating. Improved progression-free and overall survival was found to be associated with pretreatment peripheral blood TCR clonality below the median. Patients with durable benefit showed greater expansion of tumor-associated TCR clones in peripheral blood 3 weeks after starting treatment (n ≈ 21, p = 0.022).

Synthetic TCR analog templates were spiked into each PCR to estimate absolute template abundance from read counts. The immunoSEQ assay was used to amplify TCRbeta CDR3 regions from genomic DNA with bias-controlled V and J gene primers. Sequencing of rearranged TCRbeta segments was done at approximately 20X coverage. As for the authors' bioinformatics: Sequencing errors were corrected by clustering and CDR3s were annotated against IMGT to assign V, D and J genes. Downstream analyses used only productive TCRbeta rearrangements and left out out-of-frame or stop-codon sequences. To compute clonality, Shannon entropy was normalized by the log of the number of unique productive sequences and then subtracted from one. Clones differing between time points or between blood and tumor were identified by Fisher's exact test with Benjamini-Hochberg correction at adjusted p below 0.01. In its TCRdb copy, this immuneACCESS table keeps in-frame sequences only and misses some clones. Where compared with another copy, unresolved V genes explain less than half of these, and the others have no known cause. That table gives V, J and clone size, and the DNA gave D and trimming. The sample profile shows about 43,000 clones; about 83% of them were found once. The ten largest make up about 15% of the sample.

Remarks on this clone: Its cognate antigen has yet to be identified. It has no much larger one-base neighbor in the sample; base qualities were not kept.

This receptor was obtained from a man between 60 and 75 years old with urothelial cancer. Here the sequenced sample was PBMCs, taken around atezolizumab (anti-PD-L1) treatment. The chain is encoded by TRBV28 joined to TRBJ2-7, with TRBD1 perhaps the D gene, on 6 matching bases. The DNA reads TGTGCCAGCAGCCAGGGGAGCTCCTACGAGCAGTACTTC. Its protein reads: CASSQGSSYEQYF.